This T cell receptor beta chain is drawn from a study of cytomegalovirus exposure and HLA in healthy donors (dated by TCRdb to about 2017). Study-level background: According to an earlier analysis of 550 to 750 of the donors, roughly 180 million T cells yielded over 100 million unique TCR beta sequences and about 280 Gb of sequence data. A later genetic analysis took genome-wide SNP genotypes for 398 of the 666 donors and used that subset as a discovery cohort. Donor age, sex, ethnicity and CMV serostatus were compiled together with the repertoire data. A later analysis re-analyzed previously published TCR beta repertoires from 600 to 850 donors and added high-resolution HLA genotyping to study TCR occurrence patterns. Every repertoire in the discovery cohort had been generated on one and the same sequencing platform. About 280 gigabases of sequencing data and around 88 million unique TCR sequences made up an early release that covered about 640 HLA-typed donors. The genetic ancestry cluster associated with self-reported Caucasian donors included roughly 84% of the 398 genotyped donors. To predict cytomegalovirus infection status, the study combined high-throughput TCR immunosequencing, statistical association of individual TCRs with disease status, and machine learning. Class I and class II HLA loci were covered by the typing at four-digit resolution. Typing coverage varied by locus: 629-630 donors for A, B, C, DRB1 and DQB1; more than 500 for DQA1; about 590 for DPA1; roughly 450 for DPB1. An earlier analysis of 587 of the donors applied high-throughput TCR beta sequencing to assess whether each TCR beta V gene segment acted as functional or pseudogenic. The study used immunosequencing to profile the T cell repertoires of approximately 650 subjects and linked those repertoires to cytomegalovirus serostatus. The aim of the study was to test whether cataloging public T cell receptors could identify signatures of past pathogen exposure. In addition to the first cohort of approximately 670 subjects, a separate validation cohort of about 120 different subjects was used. Across approximately 400 genotyped donors of the cohort, an average of roughly 230,000 unique TCR beta nucleotide sequences per donor were sequenced, and around 19% of those sequences were non-productive. Rather than drawing on any new phenotypic data, the later analysis identified candidate immune exposures from TCR beta sequences and the way those sequences occurred across donors. Roughly 5 DR-DQ haplotypes were handled as single units for association and clustering because linkage in the cohort was strong.

The CDR1 and CDR2 encoded by the germline V gene are SGHRS and YFSETQ. V has 0 bases trimmed and J has 6 bases trimmed; junction bases matching no gene number 6. The CDR3 covers 15 residues, taking in both the cysteine and the phenylalanine. The CDR3 DNA has 45 bases and is translated from base 1. As concerns this clone: The clone's antigen remains unknown. The sample holds no much larger clone one base away, and base qualities are not on file.

Library preparation employed the immunoSEQ multiplex PCR assay. For the multiplex PCR, a mixture combining 60 forward primers for TCR Vbeta segments and 13 reverse primers for TCR Jbeta segments was used. A multiplex PCR assay on genomic DNA amplified the CDR3 region of rearranged TCR beta genes. On the Illumina HiSeq System, the amplified TCR beta libraries were sequenced as 87-base-pair reads. Under the source paper's analysis protocol: Across the 700 or so repertoires, a later analysis counted approximately 83 million unique TCR beta chains, roughly 11 million of which were shared by at least two donors. Raw reads were error-corrected and collapsed into unique sequences with a nearest-neighbor algorithm that merged closely related sequences to remove PCR and sequencing errors. To assign V, D and J gene segments, CDR3 sequences were aligned to IMGT reference sequences. For a sequence to be retained, a match of at least six nucleotides to both a V gene segment and a J gene segment was required. A rearrangement counted as productive if the CDR3 had no stop codons and remained in frame with V and J, and every other rearrangement counted as non-productive. CDR3 was defined by IMGT convention, running from the second conserved V-encoded cysteine to the conserved J-encoded phenylalanine. In an earlier analysis of just under 600 of the donors, sequences lacking an unambiguous match to a single V gene segment were excluded. An earlier analysis of almost 600 of the donors classified V segments as functional when productive rearrangements were above 56.7% and as segregating when the standard deviation between donors was above 5%. A statistical classification framework was built to diagnose cytomegalovirus status from the catalog of TCR beta chain sequences. In a later analysis, V and J genes were assigned by comparing TCR nucleotide sequences against IMGT/GENE-DB human TR gene sequences. A later analysis assigned CDR3 sequences and most-parsimonious VDJ recombination scenarios with the TCRdist pipeline. In a later analysis, each TCR beta chain was defined by its CDR3 amino acid sequence together with its V-gene family, and reads lacking a unique V-gene family were excluded. As a way to deal with suspected cross-contamination and a sequencing artifact, a later analysis dropped over 550 nucleotide sequences that were highly shared and had low generation probability. In a later analysis, a clonal expansion index was calculated for each public chain from normalized within-repertoire ranks of inferred template counts. A later analysis computed generation probabilities with a VDJ recombination model fitted to out-of-frame rearrangements, and checked the results against IGoR. A later analysis scored TCR-TCR, TCR-HLA and TCR-CMV co-occurrence with hypergeometric tests, applying a repertoire-size bias correction to TCR pairs. To estimate false discovery rates, a later analysis permuted the HLA or CMV assignments 20 times. In a later analysis, co-occurring TCRs were grouped using DBSCAN, with TCRdist sequence similarity added in when clustering inside HLA-allele-positive subsets. For co-occurrence clustering, repertoires with fewer than 30,000 or more than 120,000 public chains were excluded, along with four or five repertoires with anomalous nucleotide sharing. Sourced from immuneACCESS, this table was stored by TCRdb with only in-frame sequences that have V and J called. A share of the clones is absent; for the studies checked, an unresolved V gene accounts for under half, and the remainder has no known explanation. The V and J calls and the clone size are those of that table, but D and trimming were determined from the DNA. Across this sample there are about 130,000 clones, with around two thirds seen only once. Of the sample, roughly 3% falls within the top ten clones.

The cohort consisted of 650 to 700 healthy bone marrow donors. All cohort members were sampled while nominally healthy, although unrecorded immune exposures were likely present. CMV serostatus was positive for about 270 and negative for about half of the 666 cohort members, and was not recorded for this donor. A peripheral blood sample was provided by each donor, and peripheral blood mononuclear cells were used for TCR beta sequencing. The Qiagen DNeasy Blood Extraction Kit was used to extract genomic DNA from the blood cell samples. Study-wide findings and limitations: The classifier was reported to diagnose cytomegalovirus status with high specificity and sensitivity in both the original and validation cohorts. In an earlier analysis of several hundred of the donors, most TCR beta V segments were observed in productive rearrangements about 87% or about 30% of the time, broadly matching IMGT annotations. A further reported finding was that TCR beta sequences accurately predicted the HLA-A and HLA-B alleles for most subjects in the first cohort. Correlated functional status among segregating V segments might reflect linkage disequilibrium, but an unknown experimental factor could not be ruled out. V-gene and J-gene trimming of TCR beta chains was associated with a missense DCLRE1C variant in a later genetic analysis, and the association was replicated in an independent cohort. A total of 150 or so TCR beta chains were listed by the study as associated with cytomegalovirus. A later analysis found that TCR association rates varied across HLA loci, with DRB1 alleles showing the most associated TCRs and HLA-C alleles the fewest. A later analysis found that HLA-associated TCR beta chains were more clonally expanded and had lower generation probabilities than equally common non-associated chains. A later analysis associated about 17,000 TCR beta sequences with specific HLA alleles at a false discovery rate of 0.05. Some IMGT-functional V segments, including TRBV6-2 and TRBV6-3, could not be distinguished by the 87-base-pair reads and were therefore excluded. According to a later genetic analysis, donors in an Asian-associated ancestry cluster had fewer N-insertions in productive TCRs than the approximately 710-donor mean. A cluster of highly shared sequence variants was judged likely to be a technical artifact of the sequencing pipeline. In vitro tests confirmed that a few of the cytomegalovirus-associated TCR beta chains recognize cytomegalovirus antigens. Most TCR sequences were seen in very few donors, while some public TCRs were found in many individuals. The cohort was sequenced for TCR beta chains only, and without alpha or paired-chain data the features that could be detected were limited. When HLA alleles, especially DR and DQ, strongly co-occurred, attributing TCR associations to individual alleles was difficult. According to the authors, the approach could potentially be generalized to other disease states and immunological phenotypes. For the cohort, immune exposure information was limited to CMV serostatus. The presence/absence analyses assumed that sequencing depth was roughly uniform across donors, and that assumption may not be true. Most CMV-associated TCR beta chains appeared to be HLA-restricted in a later analysis, and the HLA associations seemed to be driven largely by CMV exposure. Several of the top co-occurrence clusters appeared to be linked to parvovirus B19, influenza, CMV and Epstein-Barr virus, according to a later analysis. Because counts were too low, 15 to 20 rarely observed V segments, including chromosome 9 orphons, were excluded from the earlier analysis of some 540 of the donors. HLA typing was unavailable for some donors at each locus, so association tests used only the typed subset.

Recombination connected TRBV5-1 to TRBJ2-7; TRBD1 aligns with 10 central bases. The sample was PBMCs. The source of this sequence is a human donor in good health. The DNA sequence is as follows: TGCGCCAGCAGCTTGGGGGGGACAGGGGTCTCCGAGCAGTACTTC. It translates as CASSLGGTGVSEQYF. Outside the CDR3, residues come from the reference TRBV5-1 and TRBJ2-7 proteins, so the full variable domain is: KAGVTQTPRYLIKTRGQQVTLSCSPISGHRSVSWYQQTPGQGLQFLFEYFSETQRNKGNFPGRFSGRQFSNSRSEMNVSTLELGDSALYLCASSLGGTGVSEQYFGPGTRLTVT.